These 27 T cell receptor beta chains share one sample of origin, sequenced in a study of long-term antiretroviral therapy in people with HIV (dated by TCRdb to between 2021 and 2022). The immunoSEQ hsTCRB v3.0 assay was used at survey level resolution to sequence the TRB variable region. TCRdb carries this immuneACCESS record with in-frame sequences only. Its versions omit some clonotypes, under half of them owing to an unresolved V gene in the studies checked, with the rest unexplained. The sample includes approximately 20,000 clones, with approximately 84% observed a single time. Around 4.2% of the sample is held by the ten biggest clonotypes. Here the sequenced sample was unsorted PBMCs, taken 0.5 years after starting antiretroviral therapy. Source of these receptors: a man aged 18 to 29 with HIV.

The V call is TRBV7-3, the J call TRBJ1-3, with D possibly matching TRBD1 (5 bases). The CDR3 is 13 residues long. With 6 bases removed from V and 7 bases from J, the gap between germline ends came to 13 bases. The germline gives CDR1 SGHTA, CDR2 FQGTGA. CDR3 region: CASSQGAENTIYF. CDR3 in DNA: TGTGCCAGCAGTCAAGGGGCTGAGAACACCATATATTTT. Drawing the rest from reference TRBV7-3 and TRBJ1-3, the complete variable domain is GAGVSQTPSNKVTEKGKYVELRCDPISGHTALYWYRQSLGQGPEFLIYFQGTGAADDSGLPNDRFFAVRPEGSVSTLKIQRTERGDSAVYLCASSQGAENTIYFGEGSWLTVV.

This clone was detected a few times. The chain has TRBV28 and TRBJ1-4; D is undetermined. V was clipped by 0 bases and J by 5 bases, with 10 bases between them. Germline CDR1 MDHEN, CDR2 SYDVKM. The CDR3 consists of 15 residues. CDR3 loop: CASSLWDQDNEKLFF. CDR3 bases: TGTGCCAGCAGTTTATGGGACCAAGACAATGAAAAACTGTTTTTT.

The chain uses TRBV7-9 and TRBJ2-2; TRBD2 might be the D (5 bases). CDR3 length: 14 amino acids. Trimming took off 4 bases at V and 4 bases at J, with 10 bases between the two ends. Germline CDR1 and CDR2: SEHNR and FQNEAQ (reference sequence). CDR3 bases: TGTGCCAGCAGCTCGGAGGTTAGCACCGGGGAGCTGTTTTTT. Translating it yields CASSSEVSTGELFF. Full variable domain (missing parts from reference TRBV7-9 and TRBJ2-2): DTGVSQNPRHKITKRGQNVTFRCDPISEHNRLYWYRQTLGQGPEFLTYFQNEAQLEKSRLLSDRFSAERPKGSFSTLEIQRTEQGDSAMYLCASSSEVSTGELFFGEGSRLTVL.

This chain uses TRBV4-1 with TRBJ2-7; TRBD1 matches at 7 bases. V lost 0 bases and J lost 0; bases outside the gene matches: 11. This CDR3 region has 18 residues. Germline CDR1 MGHRA, CDR2 YSYEKL. CDR3 amino acids: CASSQDSPSGGDSYEQYF. The DNA for the CDR3 is TGCGCCAGCAGCCAAGACTCGCCGTCAGGGGGAGACTCCTACGAGCAGTACTTC.

The chain recombines TRBV4-3 with TRBJ2-6; no firm D call. Germline V lookup: CDR1 LGHNA, CDR2 YSLEER. With 0 bases removed from V and 0 bases from J, the gap between germline ends came to 9 bases. CDR3 length equals 17 residues. The CDR3 nucleotides are TGCGCCAGCAGCCAAGATTACACGTCCTCTGGGGCCAACGTCCTGACTTTC. Translating gives CASSQDYTSSGANVLTF.

The chain joins TRBV27 to TRBJ2-7; possible D gene TRBD2, 5 bases. Trimming cost V 2 bases and J 6 bases, with 14 bases left between them. The CDR3 spans 14 residues. CDR1 and CDR2 (germline): MNHEY, SMNVEV (reference sequence). The CDR3 loop reads CASSLRSSGFEQYF. The CDR3 DNA reads TGTGCCAGCAGTTTACGTTCGTCGGGATTCGAGCAGTACTTC.

The chain carries TRBV4-1 and TRBJ1-5, with D perhaps matching TRBD1 (5 bases). Trimming shortened V by 3 bases and J by 4 bases, and 16 bases separated the two germline ends. Germline values: CDR1 MGHRA, CDR2 YSYEKL. The CDR3 has 16 amino acids. The CDR3 loop reads CASSHDTGLTNQPQHF. The CDR3 bases are TGCGCCAGCAGCCACGACACGGGACTTACAAATCAGCCCCAGCATTTT.

The chain links TRBV7-2 to TRBJ2-1; 8 bases align to TRBD2. This CDR3 comprises 15 residues. Germline assignment: CDR1 SGHTA and CDR2 FQGNSA. J was trimmed by 4 bases and V by 5 bases; bases with no gene match: 7. In DNA, the CDR3 is TGTGCCAGCAGCCCCCGGGGGGGCGGTTACAATGAGCAGTTCTTC. It codes for CASSPRGGGYNEQFF.

The chain joins TRBV15 to TRBJ1-1; D unresolved. V was cut by 1 base and J by 3 bases, with 6 bases left in between. The CDR3 runs 13 residues. Germline CDR1 is LNHNV and CDR2 is YYDKDF (reference sequence). This chain's CDR3 is CATSRVWDTEAFF. The CDR3 DNA is TGTGCCACCAGCAGAGTTTGGGACACTGAAGCTTTCTTT.

The rearrangement uses TRBV7-2 and TRBJ1-1, with D possibly matching TRBD1 (6 bases). Per germline, CDR1 SGHTA and CDR2 FQGNSA. Trimming removed 7 bases at V and 1 base at J, with 22 bases between. The CDR3 runs to 17 residues. The CDR3, as DNA: TGTGCCAGCACCAGGGGAGGGGCCGCCGGATCGAACACTGAAGCTTTCTTT. As protein: CASTRGGAAGSNTEAFF.

Turning to this clone: This sample includes further DNA sequences coding for the same CDR3. This chain connects TRBV18 to TRBJ2-7, with D perhaps TRBD1 (5 bases). The CDR3 spans 14 residues. Trimming pared 3 bases from V and 0 bases from J, leaving 9 bases between. Germline V CDR1 and CDR2: KGHSH, LQKENI. The CDR3 region is CASSPGLSSYEQYF. DNA for the CDR3: TGTGCCAGCTCACCGGGGCTTAGCTCCTACGAGCAGTACTTC.

This clone is medium-sized within its sample. The V and J genes are TRBV28 and TRBJ1-5; D ambiguous. CDR1 and CDR2 (germline): MDHEN, SYDVKM. V lost 4 bases and J lost 0, with 10 bases in between. The CDR3 extends over 15 amino acids. The CDR3 spells CASSSPRDSNQPQHF. CDR3 bases: TGTGCCAGCAGTTCCCCCCGGGATAGCAATCAGCCCCAGCATTTT.

The chain employs TRBV7-9 and TRBJ2-7; weak D call: TRBD1 (7 bases). V lost 10 bases to trimming and J lost 5 bases, with 27 bases between them. This CDR3 contains 16 residues. CDR1 and CDR2 from the germline V gene are SEHNR and FQNEAQ (reference sequence). The CDR3 reads CATQNAYSPRGDEQYF. The CDR3 DNA follows: TGTGCCACCCAGAACGCATACTCCCCCAGGGGGGACGAGCAGTACTTC.

The V call is TRBV4-2, the J call TRBJ1-2; the D gene is possibly TRBD1 (5 bases). From germline, CDR1 is LGHNA and CDR2 YNFKEQ. V lost 4 bases and J 2 bases, leaving 17 bases between the germline ends. This CDR3 is 16 amino acids long. The CDR3 coding sequence is TGTGCCAGCAGCCCCGAAGGGGAGGTCGGAAACTATGGCTACACCTTC. It encodes CASSPEGEVGNYGYTF.

The rearrangement joins TRBV2 to TRBJ2-2, with D perhaps matching TRBD1 or TRBD2 (5 bases each). V was cut by 4 bases and J by 1 base, with 7 bases left in between. The CDR3 covers 14 residues. CDR1 is SNHLY and CDR2 is FYNNEI in the germline V gene. CDR3 loop: CASSVGENTGELFF. For the CDR3, the DNA is TGTGCCAGCAGTGTGGGGGAGAACACCGGGGAGCTGTTTTTT.

V usage is TRBV6-5 and J usage is TRBJ2-5, with D unclear. The V gene lost 3 bases and the J gene lost 5 bases, with 4 bases spanning the gap. The germline CDR1 and CDR2 sequences are MNHEY and SVGAGI. The CDR3 contains 11 residues. This CDR3 reads CASSYRETQYF. The CDR3 DNA reads TGTGCCAGCAGTTATCGGGAGACCCAGTACTTC.

This chain uses TRBV19 with TRBJ1-2, with D unclear. Germline V CDR1 and CDR2: LNHDA, SQIVND (reference sequence). V shed 6 bases and J shed 0 bases, with 11 bases lying between them. The CDR3 sequence is 14 residues long. For the CDR3, the DNA is TGTGCCAGTAGGATCCCGGGCGCTAACTATGGCTACACCTTC. It encodes CASRIPGANYGYTF.

The chain links TRBV7-9 to TRBJ2-7; TRBD1 matches 7 bases. CDR1 is SEHNR and CDR2 is FQNEAQ in the germline V gene (reference sequence). This CDR3 is 12 amino acids long. Trimming took 6 bases from V and 13 from J; bases not matched to a gene: 12. This CDR3 is CASSPGTWDRYF. In DNA form, the CDR3 reads TGTGCCAGCAGTCCAGGAACTTGGGACAGATACTTC.

CDR3 bases: TGTGCCAGCAGCTTAAGTAGGATGGATACGCAGTATTTT. It translates to CASSLSRMDTQYF. The chain combines TRBV7-2 with TRBJ2-3; D remains unclear. The germline gives CDR1 SGHTA, CDR2 FQGNSA. The CDR3 extends over 13 amino acids. V lost 2 bases to trimming and J lost 6 bases, with 9 bases between them.

This sequence joins TRBV5-5 and TRBJ2-7; 7 bases are shared with TRBD1. This CDR3 has 14 residues. V trimming: 4 bases; J trimming: 5 bases; junction bases outside the gene matches: 9. The germline CDR1 and CDR2 sequences are SGHKS and YYEKEE (reference sequence). CDR3 DNA: TGTGCCAGCAGCCGGGAACAGGGGTCCCACGAGCAGTACTTC. This gives the protein CASSREQGSHEQYF.

The chain combines TRBV7-2 with TRBJ1-5; D is uncertain. Germline-derived CDR1 and CDR2 are SGHTA and FQGNSA. The CDR3 length is 15 residues. Trimming pared 1 base from V and 0 bases from J, leaving 7 bases between. Written as DNA, the CDR3 is TGTGCCAGCAGCTTAGATGGGAGTAGCAATCAGCCCCAGCATTTT. As protein: CASSLDGSSNQPQHF. The full variable domain, its missing parts supplied by reference TRBV7-2 and TRBJ1-5, is GAGVSQSPSNKVTEKGKDVELRCDPISGHTALYWYRQSLGQGLEFLIYFQGNSAPDKSGLPSDRFSAERTGGSVSTLTIQRTQQEDSAVYLCASSLDGSSNQPQHFGDGTRLSIL.

The chain recombines TRBV6-5 with TRBJ2-7; D gene ambiguous. The CDR3 is 14 amino acids. Germline CDR1 MNHEY, CDR2 SVGAGI. V lost 1 base, J lost 2 bases, and 9 bases lay in between. The CDR3 nucleotides read TGTGCCAGCAGTTACTTTACGGAAACCTACGAGCAGTACTTC. This encodes CASSYFTETYEQYF.

In the case of this clone: The germline gene is not matched at one end of the junction; a read error may be the cause. The chain has TRBV2 and TRBJ2-2; a weak D match, TRBD1 (7 bases). Germline assignment: CDR1 SNHLY and CDR2 FYNNEI. The CDR3 runs 19 residues. CDR3 region: CASSEAGGTAISNAGELFF. The CDR3 DNA sequence: TGTGCCAGCAGTGAAGCAGGCGGGACAGCAATTTCGAACGCCGGGGAGCTGTTTTTT.

The CDR3 DNA is TGCGCCAGCAGCCAAGAACCCGGGACTAGCATCGAGACCCAGTACTTC. This encodes CASSQEPGTSIETQYF. The V call is TRBV4-3, the J call TRBJ2-5; 9 nucleotides line up with TRBD2. CDR1 is LGHNA, CDR2 YSLEER, per germline. The CDR3 is made up of 16 amino acids. The V segment lost 0 bases and the J segment 5 bases; nucleotides outside the gene matches: 7.

This chain connects TRBV7-3 to TRBJ2-2; 9 bases map to TRBD1. V trimming: 5 bases; J trimming: 1 base; junction bases outside the gene matches: 2. CDR3 size: 15 residues. Germline assignment: CDR1 SGHTA and CDR2 FQGTGA. The CDR3 bases are TGTGCCAGCAGCCGGGGACAGGGGAACACCGGGGAGCTGTTTTTT. This translates into CASSRGQGNTGELFF.

This clone was seen a single time. The chain recombines TRBV19 with TRBJ1-4; D is unresolved. The CDR3 is 15 amino acids. V was pared by 3 bases and J by 5 bases, with 13 bases between. Germline assignment: CDR1 LNHDA and CDR2 SQIVND (reference sequence). CDR3 residues: CASSIDNRPNEKLFF. The CDR3 bases are TGTGCCAGTAGTATTGATAACCGCCCGAATGAAAAACTGTTTTTT.

The gene calls are TRBV7-3 and TRBJ2-3, with D possibly being TRBD1 or TRBD2 (5 bases each). V was cut by 5 bases and J by 2 bases, with 8 bases left in between. Per the germline V gene, CDR1 is SGHTA and CDR2 is FQGTGA. This CDR3 has 13 amino acids. The CDR3 bases are TGTGCCAGCAGCAGGGGAGACACAGATACGCAGTATTTT. The encoded protein is CASSRGDTDTQYF.